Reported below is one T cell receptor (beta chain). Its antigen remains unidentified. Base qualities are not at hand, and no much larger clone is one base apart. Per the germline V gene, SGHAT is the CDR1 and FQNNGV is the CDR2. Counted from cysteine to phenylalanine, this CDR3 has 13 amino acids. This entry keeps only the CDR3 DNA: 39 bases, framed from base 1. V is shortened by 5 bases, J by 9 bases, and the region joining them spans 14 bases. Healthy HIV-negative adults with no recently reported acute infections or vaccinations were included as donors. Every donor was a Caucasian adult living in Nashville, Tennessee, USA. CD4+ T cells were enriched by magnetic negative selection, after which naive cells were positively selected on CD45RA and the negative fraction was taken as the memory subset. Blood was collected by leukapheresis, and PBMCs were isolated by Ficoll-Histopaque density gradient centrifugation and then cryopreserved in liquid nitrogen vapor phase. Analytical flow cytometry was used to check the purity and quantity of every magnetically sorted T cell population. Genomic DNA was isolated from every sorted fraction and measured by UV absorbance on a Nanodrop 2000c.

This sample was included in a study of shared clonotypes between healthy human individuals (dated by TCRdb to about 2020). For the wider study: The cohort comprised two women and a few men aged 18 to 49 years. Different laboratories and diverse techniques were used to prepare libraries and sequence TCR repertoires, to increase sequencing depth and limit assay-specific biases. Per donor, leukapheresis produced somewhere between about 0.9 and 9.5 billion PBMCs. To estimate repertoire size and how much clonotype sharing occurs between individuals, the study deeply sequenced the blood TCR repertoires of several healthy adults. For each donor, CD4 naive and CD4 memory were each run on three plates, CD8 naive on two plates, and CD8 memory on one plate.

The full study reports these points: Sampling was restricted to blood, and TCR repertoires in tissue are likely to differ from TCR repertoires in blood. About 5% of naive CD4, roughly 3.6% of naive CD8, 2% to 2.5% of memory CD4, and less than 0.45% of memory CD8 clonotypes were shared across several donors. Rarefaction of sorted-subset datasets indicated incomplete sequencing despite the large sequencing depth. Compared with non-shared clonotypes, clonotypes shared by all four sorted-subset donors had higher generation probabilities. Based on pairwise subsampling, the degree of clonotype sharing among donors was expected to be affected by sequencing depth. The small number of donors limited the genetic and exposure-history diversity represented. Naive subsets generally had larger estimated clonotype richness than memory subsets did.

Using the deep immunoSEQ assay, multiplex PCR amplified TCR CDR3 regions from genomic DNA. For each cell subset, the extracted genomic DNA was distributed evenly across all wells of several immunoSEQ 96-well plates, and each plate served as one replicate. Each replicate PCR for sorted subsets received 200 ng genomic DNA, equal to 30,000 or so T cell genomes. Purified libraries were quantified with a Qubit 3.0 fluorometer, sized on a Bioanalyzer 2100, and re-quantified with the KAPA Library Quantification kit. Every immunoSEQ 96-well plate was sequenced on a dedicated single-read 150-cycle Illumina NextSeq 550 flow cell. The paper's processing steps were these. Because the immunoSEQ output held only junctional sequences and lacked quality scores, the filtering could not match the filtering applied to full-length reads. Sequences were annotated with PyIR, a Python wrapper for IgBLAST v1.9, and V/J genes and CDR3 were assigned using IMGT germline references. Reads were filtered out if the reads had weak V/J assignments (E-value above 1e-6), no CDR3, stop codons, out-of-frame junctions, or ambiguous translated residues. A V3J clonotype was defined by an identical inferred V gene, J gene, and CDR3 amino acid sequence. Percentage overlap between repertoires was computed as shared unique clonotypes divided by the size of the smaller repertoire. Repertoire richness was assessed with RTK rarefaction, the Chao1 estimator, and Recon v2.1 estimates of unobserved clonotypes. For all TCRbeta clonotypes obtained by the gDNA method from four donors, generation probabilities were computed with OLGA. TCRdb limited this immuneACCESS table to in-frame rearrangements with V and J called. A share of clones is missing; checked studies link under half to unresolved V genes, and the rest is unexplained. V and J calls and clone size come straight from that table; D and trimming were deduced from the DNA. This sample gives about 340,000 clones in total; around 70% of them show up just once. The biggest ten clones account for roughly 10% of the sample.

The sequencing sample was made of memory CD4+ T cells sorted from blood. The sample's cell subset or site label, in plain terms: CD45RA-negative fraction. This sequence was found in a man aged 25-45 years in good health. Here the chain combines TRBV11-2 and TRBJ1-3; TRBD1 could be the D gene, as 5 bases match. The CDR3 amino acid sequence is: CASSRFRGGTIYF. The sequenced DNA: TGTGCCAGCAGCCGCTTTAGGGGAGGCACCATATATTTT.